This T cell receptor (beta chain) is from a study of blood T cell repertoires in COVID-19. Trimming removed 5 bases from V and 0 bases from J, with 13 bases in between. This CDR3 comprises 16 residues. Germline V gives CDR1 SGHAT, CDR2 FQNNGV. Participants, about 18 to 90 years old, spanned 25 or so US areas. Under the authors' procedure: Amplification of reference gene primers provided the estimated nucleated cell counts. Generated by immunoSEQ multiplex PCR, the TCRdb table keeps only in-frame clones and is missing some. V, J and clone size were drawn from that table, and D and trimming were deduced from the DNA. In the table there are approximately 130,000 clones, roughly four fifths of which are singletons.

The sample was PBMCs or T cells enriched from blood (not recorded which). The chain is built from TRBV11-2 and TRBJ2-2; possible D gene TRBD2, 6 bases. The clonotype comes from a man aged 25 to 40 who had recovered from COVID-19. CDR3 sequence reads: CASSPRGGANTGELFF. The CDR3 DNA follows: TGTGCCAGCAGCCCGCGGGGAGGAGCGAACACCGGGGAGCTGTTTTTT.